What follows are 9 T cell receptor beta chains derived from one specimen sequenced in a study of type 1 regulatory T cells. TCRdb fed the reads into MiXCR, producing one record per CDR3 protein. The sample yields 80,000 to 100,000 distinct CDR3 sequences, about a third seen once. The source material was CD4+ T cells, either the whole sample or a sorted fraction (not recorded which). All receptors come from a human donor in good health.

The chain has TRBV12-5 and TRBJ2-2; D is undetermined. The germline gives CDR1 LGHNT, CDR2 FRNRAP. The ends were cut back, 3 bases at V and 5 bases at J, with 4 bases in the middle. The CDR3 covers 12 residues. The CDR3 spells CASGFGTGELFF. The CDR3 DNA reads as TGTGCTAGTGGTTTCGGAACCGGGGAGCTGTTTTTT.

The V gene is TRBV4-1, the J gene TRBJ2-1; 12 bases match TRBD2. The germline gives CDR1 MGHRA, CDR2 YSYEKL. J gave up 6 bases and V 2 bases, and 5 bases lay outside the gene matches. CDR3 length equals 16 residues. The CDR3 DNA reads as TGCGCCAGCAGCCAACCGACTAGCGGGAGTGGCAATGAGCAGTTCTTC. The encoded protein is CASSQPTSGSGNEQFF.

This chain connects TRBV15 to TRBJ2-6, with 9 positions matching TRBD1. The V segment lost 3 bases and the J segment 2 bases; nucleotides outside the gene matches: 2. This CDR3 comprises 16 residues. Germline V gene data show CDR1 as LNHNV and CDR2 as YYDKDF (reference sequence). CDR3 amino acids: CATSRRQGAGANVLTF. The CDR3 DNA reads TGTGCCACCAGCAGGCGACAGGGGGCTGGGGCCAACGTCCTGACTTTC.

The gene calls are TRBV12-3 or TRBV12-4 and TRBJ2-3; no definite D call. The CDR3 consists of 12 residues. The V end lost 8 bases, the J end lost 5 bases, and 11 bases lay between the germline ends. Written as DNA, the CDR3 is TGTGCCAGCCCCTTCAAGGAAGATACGCAGTATTTT. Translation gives CASPFKEDTQYF.

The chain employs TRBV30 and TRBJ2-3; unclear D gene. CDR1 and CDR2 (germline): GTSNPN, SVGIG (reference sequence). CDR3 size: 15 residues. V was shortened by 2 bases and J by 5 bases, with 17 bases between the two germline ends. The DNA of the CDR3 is TGTGCCTGGAGTCCCCTAACGGGTGTTATAGATACGCAGTATTTT. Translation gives CAWSPLTGVIDTQYF.

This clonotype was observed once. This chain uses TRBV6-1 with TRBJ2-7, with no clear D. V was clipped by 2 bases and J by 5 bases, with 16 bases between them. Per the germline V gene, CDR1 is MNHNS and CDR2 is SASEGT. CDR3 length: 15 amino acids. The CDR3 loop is CASSEIQGTYHEQYF. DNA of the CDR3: TGTGCCAGCAGTGAAATCCAAGGTACCTACCACGAGCAGTACTTC.

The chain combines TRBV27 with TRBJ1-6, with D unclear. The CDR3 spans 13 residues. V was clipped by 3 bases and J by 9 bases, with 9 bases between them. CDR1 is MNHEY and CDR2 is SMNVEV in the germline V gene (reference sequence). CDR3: CASSFGVGSPLHF. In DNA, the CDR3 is TGTGCCAGCAGTTTTGGGGTAGGTTCACCCCTCCACTTT.

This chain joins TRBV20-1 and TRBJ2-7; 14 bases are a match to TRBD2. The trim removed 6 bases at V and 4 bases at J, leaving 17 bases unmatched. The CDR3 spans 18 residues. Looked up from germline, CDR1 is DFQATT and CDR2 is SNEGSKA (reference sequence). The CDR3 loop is CSAVPRTRGTSGRYEQYF. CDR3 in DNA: TGCAGTGCGGTTCCAAGGACGCGCGGGACTAGCGGGAGATACGAGCAGTACTTC.

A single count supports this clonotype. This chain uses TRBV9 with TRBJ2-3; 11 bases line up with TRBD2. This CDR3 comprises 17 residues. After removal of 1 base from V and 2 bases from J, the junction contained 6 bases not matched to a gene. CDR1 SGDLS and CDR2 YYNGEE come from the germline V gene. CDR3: CASSVTSGSGFTDTQYF. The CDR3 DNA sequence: TGTGCCAGCAGCGTAACTAGCGGGAGCGGTTTCACAGATACGCAGTATTTT.